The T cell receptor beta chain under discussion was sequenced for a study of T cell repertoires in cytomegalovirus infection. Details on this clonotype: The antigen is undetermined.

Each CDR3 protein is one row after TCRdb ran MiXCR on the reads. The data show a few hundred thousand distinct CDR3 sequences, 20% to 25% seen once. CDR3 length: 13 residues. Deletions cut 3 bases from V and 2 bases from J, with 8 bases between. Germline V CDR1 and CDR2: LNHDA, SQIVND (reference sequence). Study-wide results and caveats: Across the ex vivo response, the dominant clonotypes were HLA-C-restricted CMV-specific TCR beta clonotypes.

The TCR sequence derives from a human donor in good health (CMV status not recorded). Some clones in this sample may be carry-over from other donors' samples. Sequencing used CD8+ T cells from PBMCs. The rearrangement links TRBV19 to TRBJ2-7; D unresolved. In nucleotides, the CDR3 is TGTGCCAGTAGTATCCGGGCCACCTACGAGCAGTACTTC. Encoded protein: CASSIRATYEQYF.